This TCR beta chain emerged from a study of T cells in Graves' hyperthyroidism and ophthalmopathy. For the diagnoses, clinical symptoms, serum thyroxine and TRAb, thyroid ultrasound and orbital computed tomography were used. PBMCs were derived from around 10 ml fresh peripheral blood. The source material, RNA transcripts, was used to amplify TCR beta CDR3 regions. HTBI primers drove first-round RT-PCR of the TCR CDR3. TCRdb re-derived calls from the multiplex PCR reads in MiXCR, one entry per CDR3 protein. The repertoire includes 640,000 or so distinct CDR3 sequences, 12% to 15% of them detected once, and approximately 6.4% sits in the top ten. This clonotype was found a few times. What it binds is not known. Study outcomes and limitations: Expanded thyroid clonotypes (above 0.001) were mostly also found in blood. In validation, the model predicted ophthalmopathy. These predictions came a median around 5.9 months before onset.

The sample consisted of blood. The sequence was obtained from a woman in her late teens or twenties with Graves' ophthalmopathy.

In DNA, the CDR3 is TGTGCCAGCAGTTGGACAGGCGGTCATGAAAAACTGTTTTTT. Translating it yields CASSWTGGHEKLFF. The gene calls are TRBV6-1 and TRBJ1-4, with 7 bases aligning to TRBD1. Germline V gives CDR1 MNHNS, CDR2 SASEGT. The CDR3 runs to 14 residues. J gave up 6 bases and V 5 bases, and 6 bases lay outside the gene matches.